A single sample is the source of the 20 T cell receptor beta chains below, sequenced in a study of T cell responses to AZD1222 COVID-19 vaccine. Data came from immunoSEQ multiplex PCR; TCRdb stores just in-frame clones and leaves some out. The data contain approximately 100,000 clones, approximately 93% of them seen just once; the ten biggest clones take up around 5%. Sequences were derived from peripheral blood, sampled on day 0 of AZD1222 vaccination. These TCRs come from an adult in good health.

The chain recombines TRBV6-6 with TRBJ1-4; D call uncertain. The CDR3 loop spans 12 amino acids. Germline lookup yields CDR1 MNHNY and CDR2 SVGAGI (reference sequence). V gave up 6 bases and J gave up 5 bases, with 7 bases separating them. For the CDR3, the DNA is TGTGCCAGCAGACACCGCAATGAAAAACTGTTTTTT. It is translated as CASRHRNEKLFF.

The chain combines TRBV7-3 with TRBJ2-2; D not resolved. The CDR3 length is 15 residues. V was shortened by 5 bases and J by 0 bases, with 10 bases between the two germline ends. Germline V lookup: CDR1 SGHTA, CDR2 FQGTGA. CDR3 nucleotides: TGTGCCAGCAGCCCCACAGCCACGAACACCGGGGAGCTGTTTTTT. Its translation is CASSPTATNTGELFF.

The rearrangement links TRBV2 to TRBJ2-2, with D possibly being TRBD2 (5 bases). The CDR3 totals 15 residues. V gave up 7 bases and J gave up 6 bases, with 18 bases separating them. Germline-derived CDR1 and CDR2 are SNHLY and FYNNEI. CDR3 sequence (DNA): TGTGCCAGCAATCCGGGGTTTGTAACCCCCGGGGAGCTGTTTTTT. Its protein is CASNPGFVTPGELFF. Full variable domain (missing parts from reference TRBV2 and TRBJ2-2): EPEVTQTPSHQVTQMGQEVILRCVPISNHLYFYWYRQILGQKVEFLVSFYNNEISEKSEIFDDQFSVERPDGSNFTLKIRSTKLEDSAMYFCASNPGFVTPGELFFGEGSRLTVL.

The gene calls are TRBV10-2 and TRBJ2-3, with TRBD2 matching over 11 bases. The J segment lost 5 bases and the V segment lost 3 bases, leaving 4 bases of the junction unmatched. The germline CDR1 and CDR2 sequences are WSHSY and SAAADI. This CDR3 region has 15 residues. CDR3: CASSELAGVKDTQYF. The CDR3, as DNA: TGCGCCAGCAGTGAACTAGCGGGAGTAAAAGATACGCAGTATTTT.

This sequence joins TRBV5-1 and TRBJ2-7; 10 positions agree with TRBD2. The length of the CDR3 is 16 residues. Germline V CDR1 and CDR2: SGHRS, YFSETQ. Unmatched junction bases numbered 5, after V lost 1 base and J lost 1 base. CDR3 in DNA: TGCGCCAGCAGCTTGTTCCGGACTAGCGGTTCCTACGAGCAGTACTTC. Its protein product is CASSLFRTSGSYEQYF.

This sequence joins TRBV27 and TRBJ2-5; weak D call: TRBD1 (6 bases). Trimming stripped 5 bases from V and 1 base from J, with 14 bases between. CDR3 size: 15 residues. CDR1 is MNHEY and CDR2 is SMNVEV in the germline V gene (reference sequence). CDR3 in amino acids: CASSITYRVQETQYF. In DNA form, the CDR3 reads TGTGCCAGCAGTATCACTTACAGGGTCCAAGAGACCCAGTACTTC.

The J gene is TRBJ1-2, the V gene TRBV11-2; weak D call: TRBD1 (6 bases). CDR3 length: 15 residues. CDR1 is SGHAT, CDR2 FQNNGV, per germline. Trimming took off 6 bases at V and 3 bases at J, with 17 bases between the two ends. The CDR3, as DNA: TGTGCCAGCAGAAATATTCGTGACAGGCACTATGGCTACACCTTC. Translating gives CASRNIRDRHYGYTF.

The V gene is TRBV6-5, the J gene TRBJ2-7; D may be TRBD1 (5 bases). Trimming cost V 2 bases and J 9 bases, with 17 bases left between them. CDR3 length equals 14 residues. CDR1 and CDR2 (germline): MNHEY, SVGAGI. The CDR3 nucleotides are TGTGCCAGCAGTTACAAGACAGCGTCTACGACGCAGTACTTC. Translation gives CASSYKTASTTQYF.

V is TRBV7-3 and J is TRBJ2-3; 7 bases agree with TRBD2. The CDR3 is made up of 14 amino acids. With 5 bases clipped from V and 2 bases from J, the junction kept 4 bases outside the gene matches. Germline lookup yields CDR1 SGHTA and CDR2 FQGTGA. The DNA for the CDR3 is TGTGCCAGCAGCCCCGGGGGGTTCACAGATACGCAGTATTTT. It translates to CASSPGGFTDTQYF. The full variable domain, completed using reference TRBV7-3 and TRBJ2-3, is GAGVSQTPSNKVTEKGKYVELRCDPISGHTALYWYRQSLGQGPEFLIYFQGTGAADDSGLPNDRFFAVRPEGSVSTLKIQRTERGDSAVYLCASSPGGFTDTQYFGPGTRLTVL.

The chain employs TRBV20-1 and TRBJ2-2; D possibly matches TRBD1 or TRBD2 (6 bases each). The CDR3 runs to 11 residues. Germline values: CDR1 DFQATT, CDR2 SNEGSKA (reference sequence). The CDR3 sequence is CSPEGAGELFF. CDR3 nucleotide sequence: TGCAGCCCGGAGGGGGCCGGGGAGCTGTTTTTT.

V usage is TRBV5-1 and J usage is TRBJ2-3, with TRBD2 matching 7 bases. The V gene's germline CDR1 is SGHRS and CDR2 YFSETQ. With V trimmed by 1 base and J by 0 bases, 5 bases remained unmatched. The CDR3 has 16 residues. CDR3 in DNA: TGCGCCAGCAGCTTGATACGGGGGGATAGCACAGATACGCAGTATTTT. It is translated as CASSLIRGDSTDTQYF.

The chain uses TRBV2 and TRBJ1-2; D is undetermined. CDR3 size: 15 residues. V lost 0 bases and J 7 bases, leaving 15 bases between the germline ends. Germline loops: CDR1 SNHLY, CDR2 FYNNEI. Here the CDR3 reads CASSEAQILYGGYTF. The CDR3 region has the DNA TGTGCCAGCAGTGAAGCGCAGATTCTATATGGTGGCTACACCTTC.

The chain recombines TRBV7-2 with TRBJ1-4, with a possible D match to TRBD1 (6 bases). Germline values: CDR1 SGHTA, CDR2 FQGNSA. This CDR3 has 15 residues. Trimming shortened V by 2 bases and J by 0 bases, and 7 bases separated the two germline ends. This CDR3 is CASSLRGTTNEKLFF. For the CDR3, the DNA is TGTGCCAGCAGCTTAAGGGGGACAACTAATGAAAAACTGTTTTTT.

V is TRBV19 and J is TRBJ1-1; D is uncertain. The CDR3 covers 13 residues. The germline V gene encodes CDR1 LNHDA and CDR2 SQIVND (reference sequence). Between the trimmed V and J ends, which lost 4 bases and 1 base, there was a span of 7 bases. The DNA of the CDR3 is TGTGCCAGTAGTAGAGCTGAGAACACTGAAGCTTTCTTT. This sequence encodes CASSRAENTEAFF. The complete variable domain, with remaining parts taken from reference TRBV19 and TRBJ1-1, reads DGGITQSPKYLFRKEGQNVTLSCEQNLNHDAMYWYRQDPGQGLRLIYYSQIVNDFQKGDIAEGYSVSREKKESFPLTVTSAQKNPTAFYLCASSRAENTEAFFGQGTRLTVV.

J is TRBJ2-1 and V is TRBV20-1; unclear D gene. The CDR3 has 11 amino acids. V was shortened by 6 bases and J by 3 bases, with 6 bases between the two germline ends. Germline assignment: CDR1 DFQATT and CDR2 SNEGSKA (reference sequence). CDR3 sequence reads: CSAGNYNEQFF. The CDR3 DNA sequence: TGCAGTGCAGGCAACTACAATGAGCAGTTCTTC.

The V gene is TRBV25-1, the J gene TRBJ2-7, with D tentatively TRBD2 (6 bases). Trimming took off 3 bases at V and 7 bases at J, with 10 bases between the two ends. The CDR3 totals 12 residues. Germline V lookup: CDR1 MGHDK, CDR2 SYGVNS. The CDR3 sequence is CASSEGRGEQYF. In DNA form, the CDR3 reads TGTGCCAGCAGTGAGGGGCGGGGAGAGCAGTACTTC.

This chain's CDR3 is CASSLDGPHQPQHF. The CDR3 coding sequence is TGTGCCAGCAGTCTAGATGGGCCACATCAGCCCCAGCATTTT. The V and J genes are TRBV6-2 or TRBV6-3 and TRBJ1-5; the D is unclear. CDR3 size: 14 residues. V lost 5 bases and J lost 5, with 13 bases in between. The germline V gene encodes CDR1 MNHEY and CDR2 SVGEGT.

The V call is TRBV6-1, the J call TRBJ1-5; D unclear. V lost 2 bases and J 1 base, leaving 9 bases between the germline ends. Germline V gene data show CDR1 as MNHNS and CDR2 as SASEGT. The CDR3 loop spans 15 amino acids. CDR3 nucleotide sequence: TGTGCCAGCAGTGAACTTCGTAGGAGCAATCAGCCCCAGCATTTT. Protein product: CASSELRRSNQPQHF.

V is TRBV11-2 and J is TRBJ2-7, with D maybe TRBD1 (5 bases). The germline V gene has CDR1 SGHAT and CDR2 FQNNGV. Trimming pared 0 bases from V and 6 bases from J, leaving 15 bases between. The CDR3 is 15 residues long. CDR3 loop: CASSLEVKGFGEQYF. The CDR3 DNA is TGTGCCAGCAGCTTAGAGGTTAAGGGGTTCGGCGAGCAGTACTTC.

The rearrangement links TRBV3-1 (or the pseudogene TRBV3-2) to TRBJ2-2, with 7 nucleotides matching TRBD2. The CDR3 runs to 18 residues. Germline V gene sequence: CDR1 LGHDT, CDR2 YNNKEL (reference sequence). Germline trimming cut 1 base from V and 4 bases from J; bases unmatched to any gene: 12. CDR3 bases: TGTGCCAGCAGCCAAGGGGGGGTGGCGGGAGCGACCACCGGGGAGCTGTTTTTT. It specifies CASSQGGVAGATTGELFF.